This TCR beta chain stems from a study of radiation and T cells in renal cell carcinoma. Time point reported: blood 2 weeks post-SBRT. As to treatment: 15 Gy SBRT to primary tumor, nephrectomy 4 weeks later. Repertoires were generated with immunoSEQ multiplex PCR, while TCRdb's copy carries only in-frame clones and drops some. This table has around 130,000 clones, 70% to 90% appearing once. Per the germline V gene, CDR1 is MGHRA and CDR2 is YSYEKL. The ends were cut back, 0 bases at V and 8 bases at J, with 16 bases in the middle. The CDR3 runs 15 residues. The sequencing used blood, collected from a patient whose treatment included radiotherapy and nephrectomy. This TCR was sampled from a woman in her seventies with renal cell carcinoma. The chain uses TRBV4-1 and TRBJ1-2; unclear D gene. The CDR3 loop is CASSQDGIGRGGYTF. Written as DNA, the CDR3 is TGCGCCAGCAGCCAAGACGGAATAGGGAGAGGAGGCTACACCTTC.